Each of the 29 T cell receptor beta chains below was sequenced from the same sample in a study of blood T cell repertoires in COVID-19. Profiled with immunoSEQ multiplex PCR; TCRdb holds only in-frame clones, not every one. The sample holds 250,000 to 300,000 clones; nearly 90% are singletons and the top ten take just under 0.8%. Sequencing was done on a sample of peripheral blood. All receptors derive from a woman in her twenties or thirties with acute or convalescent COVID-19.

The chain uses TRBV5-4 and TRBJ2-2; tentatively, D is TRBD2 (6 bases). This CDR3 has 15 amino acids. V was shortened by 4 bases and J by 2 bases, with 12 bases between the two germline ends. Germline V lookup: CDR1 SGHNT, CDR2 YYREEE (reference sequence). CDR3 nucleotide sequence: TGTGCCAGCAGCCCCGGGACTCTTAACACCGGGGAGCTGTTTTTT. Residues: CASSPGTLNTGELFF.

This clone was detected once. The chain carries TRBV7-9 and TRBJ2-5, with TRBD1 matching over 12 bases. V lost 2 bases to trimming and J lost 0 bases; unmatched junction nucleotides: 7. The CDR3 spans 18 residues. The germline gives CDR1 SEHNR, CDR2 FQNEAQ (reference sequence). CDR3 amino acids: CASSLSGTGGLYQETQYF. The CDR3 bases are TGTGCCAGCAGCTTATCGGGGACAGGGGGCTTGTACCAAGAGACCCAGTACTTC.

The CDR3: CASSAQGGNQPQHF. As DNA, the CDR3 is TGTGCCAGCAGTGCACAGGGGGGAAATCAGCCCCAGCATTTT. The J gene is TRBJ1-5, the V gene TRBV6-4; 8 nucleotides align to TRBD1. V lost 4 bases to trimming and J lost 4 bases; unmatched junction nucleotides: 3. Germline-derived CDR1 and CDR2 are MRHNA and SNTAGT. This CDR3 comprises 14 residues.

This clone was seen a handful of times. V gene TRBV21-1 combines with J gene TRBJ1-3. TRBV21-1 is a pseudogene. CDR3 length: 12 amino acids. This chain's CDR3 is CASSMRGNTIYF. The CDR3 coding sequence is TGTGCCAGCAGCATGCGTGGAAACACCATATATTTT.

The chain uses TRBV3-1 (or the pseudogene TRBV3-2) and TRBJ2-2; the match to TRBD2 covers 11 bases. Per the germline V gene, CDR1 is LGHDT and CDR2 is YNNKEL (reference sequence). Trimming cost V 3 bases and J 6 bases; bases outside gene matches: 15. This CDR3 is 19 amino acids long. CDR3 in DNA: TGTGCCAGCAGCCAGCCGGGACTAGCGGTACCTCAGAGCGCCGGGGAGCTGTTTTTT. Translation: CASSQPGLAVPQSAGELFF.

This chain uses TRBV14 with TRBJ1-1; TRBD1 is a possible D gene (5 bases). The CDR3 runs 14 residues. Per the germline V gene, CDR1 is SGHDN and CDR2 is FVKESK. Trimming cost V 2 bases and J 6 bases, with 13 bases left between them. The CDR3 DNA follows: TGTGCCAGCAGCCAACTGGGGCGGTTTTCTGAAGCTTTCTTT. Protein sequence: CASSQLGRFSEAFF.

This clone was picked up one time. The chain links TRBV3-1 (or the pseudogene TRBV3-2) to TRBJ2-1; D might be TRBD2 (6 bases). The CDR3 extends over 13 amino acids. The germline V gene encodes CDR1 LGHDT and CDR2 YNNKEL (reference sequence). V lost 1 base to trimming and J lost 10 bases, with 11 bases between them. The CDR3 region is CASSQGDWREQFF. The CDR3 DNA follows: TGTGCCAGCAGCCAAGGGGACTGGAGAGAGCAGTTCTTC.

This chain joins TRBV29-1 and TRBJ2-2; no clear D. The CDR3 is made up of 14 amino acids. The V end was cut by 4 bases, the J end by 0 bases, with 9 bases between. Germline lookup yields CDR1 SQVTM and CDR2 ANQGSEA. CDR3 nucleotides: TGCAGCGTTGCCGGCGGTGCGAACACCGGGGAGCTGTTTTTT. Its translation is CSVAGGANTGELFF.

This chain links TRBV7-2 with TRBJ1-2; a possible D gene is TRBD1 (5 bases). With 6 bases removed from V and 4 bases from J, the gap between germline ends came to 21 bases. The CDR3 is 16 residues long. Germline CDR1 and CDR2: SGHTA and FQGNSA. CDR3 sequence reads: CASSPAGGVPGYGYTF. CDR3 sequence (DNA): TGTGCCAGCAGTCCAGCCGGGGGAGTTCCTGGCTATGGCTACACCTTC.

The chain has TRBV6-5 and TRBJ2-7; no definite D call. V was trimmed by 7 bases and J by 2 bases, leaving 12 bases between them. CDR3 length: 13 amino acids. Germline CDR1 MNHEY, CDR2 SVGAGI. The CDR3 DNA sequence: TGTGCCAGCATTCAGGTGCTCCCCTACGAGCAGTACTTC. It encodes CASIQVLPYEQYF.

The chain employs TRBV7-8 and TRBJ1-6, with D perhaps matching TRBD1 (6 bases). Between the trimmed V and J ends, which lost 0 bases and 5 bases, there was a span of 11 bases. CDR1 and CDR2 (germline): SGHVS, FQNEAQ. The CDR3 runs 16 residues. CDR3 protein: CASSLAGQRNNSPLHF. The CDR3 nucleotides are TGTGCCAGCAGCTTAGCCGGACAGAGAAATAATTCACCCCTCCACTTT. The variable domain in full, completed from reference TRBV7-8 and TRBJ1-6, reads GAGVSQSPRYKVAKRGQDVALRCDPISGHVSLFWYQQALGQGPEFLTYFQNEAQLDKSGLPSDRFFAERPEGSVSTLKIQRTQQEDSAVYLCASSLAGQRNNSPLHFGNGTRLTVT.

This clone came up a few times. This chain links TRBV25-1 with TRBJ2-7; unclear D gene. The CDR3 runs 12 residues. V was clipped by 3 bases and J by 4 bases, with 7 bases between them. From germline, CDR1 is MGHDK and CDR2 SYGVNS. The CDR3 protein is CASSDADYEQYF. The CDR3, as DNA: TGTGCCAGCAGTGATGCGGATTACGAGCAGTACTTC.

The chain joins TRBV5-1 to TRBJ2-5, with a tentative D call TRBD1 (8 bases). Between the trimmed V and J ends, which lost 5 bases and 2 bases, there was a span of 22 bases. The CDR3 length is 17 residues. Germline V gives CDR1 SGHRS, CDR2 YFSETQ. The CDR3 DNA reads TGCGCCAGCAGGATAGACCCCACACAGGGGGGGCAAGAGACCCAGTACTTC. This translates into CASRIDPTQGGQETQYF. The complete variable domain, with remaining parts taken from reference TRBV5-1 and TRBJ2-5, reads KAGVTQTPRYLIKTRGQQVTLSCSPISGHRSVSWYQQTPGQGLQFLFEYFSETQRNKGNFPGRFSGRQFSNSRSEMNVSTLELGDSALYLCASRIDPTQGGQETQYFGPGTRLLVL.

The chain joins TRBV3-1 (or the pseudogene TRBV3-2) to TRBJ2-1; D possibly corresponds to TRBD1 (5 bases). Trimming stripped 4 bases from V and 1 base from J, with 11 bases between. The CDR3 runs 15 residues. Germline CDR1 is LGHDT and CDR2 is YNNKEL (reference sequence). CDR3 residues: CASSPWGSSYNEQFF. The CDR3 bases are TGTGCCAGCAGCCCGTGGGGCTCATCCTACAATGAGCAGTTCTTC.

The rearrangement links TRBV7-9 to TRBJ1-2, with D maybe TRBD1 (5 bases). This CDR3 region has 13 residues. V dropped 0 bases and J dropped 8 bases, with 10 bases sitting between them. Germline CDR1 is SEHNR and CDR2 is FQNEAQ (reference sequence). CDR3 bases: TGTGCCAGCAGCTTAGCGAGGGACTTCGGCTACACCTTC. It codes for CASSLARDFGYTF.

The V call is TRBV6-5, the J call TRBJ2-1; 10 bases map to TRBD2. V gave up 5 bases and J gave up 6 bases; unmatched junction bases: 7. Germline V gene lookup returns CDR1 MNHEY and CDR2 SVGAGI. The CDR3 length is 15 residues. The CDR3 loop reads CASSTLAGVGNEQFF. CDR3 DNA: TGTGCCAGCAGTACCCTAGCGGGGGTGGGCAATGAGCAGTTCTTC.

The J gene is TRBJ2-3, the V gene TRBV7-9; no firm D call. Germline CDR1 and CDR2: SEHNR and FQNEAQ (reference sequence). Deletions cut 5 bases from V and 0 bases from J, with 9 bases between. This CDR3 has 14 residues. CDR3 nucleotides: TGTGCCAGCAGCCTAGATTCGAGCACAGATACGCAGTATTTT. It is translated as CASSLDSSTDTQYF.

The chain is built from TRBV7-6 and TRBJ1-5; TRBD1 matches 8 bases. The CDR3 loop spans 14 amino acids. CDR1 is SGHVS and CDR2 is FNYEAQ in the germline V gene. V shed 5 bases and J 4 bases; nucleotides not matched to a gene: 4. The CDR3 DNA follows: TGTGCCAGCAGCCCGCGGACAGGGAATCAGCCCCAGCATTTT. This sequence encodes CASSPRTGNQPQHF.

This chain links TRBV10-3 with TRBJ2-7, with TRBD2 identical over 9 bases. V lost 11 bases and J lost 0; bases outside the gene matches: 5. CDR1 and CDR2 from the germline V gene are ENHRY and SYGVKD. The CDR3 runs to 13 residues. CDR3 nucleotides: TGTGCCGCCACTAGCGGGCTCTCCTACGAGCAGTACTTC. It is translated as CAATSGLSYEQYF.

The chain links TRBV19 to TRBJ1-5; 9 nucleotides match TRBD1. This CDR3 contains 16 residues. CDR1 and CDR2 from the germline V gene are LNHDA and SQIVND (reference sequence). V lost 4 bases and J lost 3; bases outside the gene matches: 7. The CDR3 region is CASSKDRGYDNQPQHF. The CDR3 coding sequence is TGTGCCAGTAGTAAGGACAGGGGATATGACAATCAGCCCCAGCATTTT.

The rearrangement joins TRBV7-8 to TRBJ2-7, with TRBD1 identical over 7 bases. The CDR3 covers 19 residues. With 0 bases clipped from V and 3 bases from J, the junction kept 17 bases outside the gene matches. Looked up from germline, CDR1 is SGHVS and CDR2 is FQNEAQ. The CDR3 coding sequence is TGTGCCAGCAGCTTAGCCCTCCCCCGCCCGGGACAGCCAGACTACGAGCAGTACTTC. Protein sequence: CASSLALPRPGQPDYEQYF.

The chain has TRBV10-3 and TRBJ2-7; TRBD2 matches 8 bases. In germline, CDR1 is ENHRY, CDR2 SYGVKD. The ends lost 6 bases at V and 5 bases at J; junction bases unmatched: 6. This CDR3 has 13 residues. CDR3 sequence: CAISLNGGDEQYF. The CDR3 nucleotides are TGTGCCATCAGCCTAAACGGGGGGGACGAGCAGTACTTC.

This clone has only one observation. The V gene is TRBV27, the J gene TRBJ2-3, with TRBD1 matching 8 bases. With 3 bases clipped from V and 5 bases from J, the junction kept 7 bases outside the gene matches. In germline, CDR1 is MNHEY, CDR2 SMNVEV (reference sequence). There are 15 residues in the CDR3. CDR3 coding DNA: TGTGCCAGCAGTTTTTCCAGGGGGCATGAAGATACGCAGTATTTT. This gives the protein CASSFSRGHEDTQYF.

V and J are TRBV27 and TRBJ1-6; TRBD1 matches at 7 bases. CDR3 length: 15 amino acids. CDR1 and CDR2 from the germline V gene are MNHEY and SMNVEV (reference sequence). The V segment lost 5 bases and the J segment 9 bases; nucleotides outside the gene matches: 10. The CDR3 reads CASSPGTARSSPLHF. CDR3 nucleotide sequence: TGTGCCAGCAGTCCCGGGACAGCCCGCTCTTCACCCCTCCACTTT.

The rearrangement uses TRBV7-2 and TRBJ1-2, with TRBD1 as a possible D gene (5 bases). CDR3 size: 14 residues. CDR1 SGHTA and CDR2 FQGNSA come from the germline V gene. V shed 5 bases and J shed 4 bases, with 14 bases lying between them. Here the CDR3 reads CASSPRRGGYGYTF. The CDR3, as DNA: TGTGCCAGCAGCCCGCGAAGGGGAGGCTATGGCTACACCTTC. The whole variable domain, filled in from reference TRBV7-2 and TRBJ1-2, reads GAGVSQSPSNKVTEKGKDVELRCDPISGHTALYWYRQSLGQGLEFLIYFQGNSAPDKSGLPSDRFSAERTGGSVSTLTIQRTQQEDSAVYLCASSPRRGGYGYTFGSGTRLTVV.

This clone was recorded once. The CDR3 loop reads CASTLTGGGNYGYTF. The CDR3 DNA follows: TGTGCCAGCACGCTGACAGGGGGCGGTAACTATGGCTACACCTTC. The chain links TRBV27 to TRBJ1-2; TRBD1 matches 10 bases. CDR1 MNHEY and CDR2 SMNVEV come from the germline V gene (reference sequence). V lost 7 bases and J lost 1; bases outside the gene matches: 6. The CDR3 loop spans 15 amino acids.

The chain has TRBV25-1 and TRBJ2-7; unclear D gene. Germline CDR1 and CDR2: MGHDK and SYGVNS. V dropped 6 bases and J dropped 2 bases, with 17 bases sitting between them. The CDR3 length is 15 residues. CDR3 residues: CASSDKTGGTYEQYF. CDR3 in DNA: TGTGCCAGCAGCGATAAAACGGGTGGCACCTACGAGCAGTACTTC.

V usage is TRBV19 and J usage is TRBJ1-3; D not resolved. V was pared by 3 bases and J by 3 bases, with 18 bases between. Germline CDR1 and CDR2: LNHDA and SQIVND (reference sequence). The CDR3 runs to 17 residues. This CDR3 is CASSIGLREGIGNTIYF. CDR3 in DNA: TGTGCCAGTAGTATTGGTCTTCGCGAGGGCATTGGAAACACCATATATTTT.

The gene calls are TRBV24-1 and TRBJ2-5; D gene ambiguous. The CDR3 has 13 amino acids. CDR1 and CDR2 (germline): KGHDR, SFDVKD. V dropped 3 bases and J dropped 3 bases, with 7 bases sitting between them. In DNA form, the CDR3 reads TGTGCCACCAGTGATATTCAGGAAGAGACCCAGTACTTC. Translated: CATSDIQEETQYF.